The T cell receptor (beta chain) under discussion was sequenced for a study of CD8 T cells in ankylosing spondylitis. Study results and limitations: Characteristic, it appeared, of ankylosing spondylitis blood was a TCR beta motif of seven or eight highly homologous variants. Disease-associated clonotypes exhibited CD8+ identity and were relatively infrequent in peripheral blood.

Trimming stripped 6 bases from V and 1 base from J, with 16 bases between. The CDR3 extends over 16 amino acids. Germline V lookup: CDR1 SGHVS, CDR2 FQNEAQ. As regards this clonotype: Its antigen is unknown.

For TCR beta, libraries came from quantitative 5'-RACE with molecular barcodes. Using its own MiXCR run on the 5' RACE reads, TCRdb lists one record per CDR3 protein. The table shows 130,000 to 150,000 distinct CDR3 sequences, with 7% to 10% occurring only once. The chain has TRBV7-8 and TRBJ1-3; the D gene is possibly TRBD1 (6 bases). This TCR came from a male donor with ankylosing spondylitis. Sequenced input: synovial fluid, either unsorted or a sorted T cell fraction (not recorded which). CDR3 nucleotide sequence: TGTGCCAGCAGTCGAGGGGGTTTTTTGTCTGGAAACACCATATATTTT. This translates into CASSRGGFLSGNTIYF.